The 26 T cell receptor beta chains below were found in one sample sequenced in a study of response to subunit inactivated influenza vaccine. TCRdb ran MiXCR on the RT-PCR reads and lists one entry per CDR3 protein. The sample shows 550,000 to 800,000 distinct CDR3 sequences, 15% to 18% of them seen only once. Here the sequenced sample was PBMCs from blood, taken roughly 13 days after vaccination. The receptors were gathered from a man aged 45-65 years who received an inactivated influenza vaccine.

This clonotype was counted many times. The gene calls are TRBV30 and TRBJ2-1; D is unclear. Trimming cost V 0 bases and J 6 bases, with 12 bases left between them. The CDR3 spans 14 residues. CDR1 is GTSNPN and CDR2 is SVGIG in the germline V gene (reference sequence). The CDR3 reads CAWSVMGTGNEQFF. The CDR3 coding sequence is TGTGCCTGGAGTGTAATGGGTACGGGCAATGAGCAGTTCTTC.

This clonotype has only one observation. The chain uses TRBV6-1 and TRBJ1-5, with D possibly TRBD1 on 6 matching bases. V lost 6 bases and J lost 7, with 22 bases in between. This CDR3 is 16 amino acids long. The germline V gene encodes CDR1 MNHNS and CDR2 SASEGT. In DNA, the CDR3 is TGTGCCAGCAGAGGGGGGAACGGCCCGCAAAGGCAGCCCCAGCATTTT. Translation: CASRGGNGPQRQPQHF.

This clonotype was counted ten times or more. CDR3 DNA: TGTGCCAGCAGTTTAGGGGGAAATAGCAATCAGCCCCAGCATTTT. The encoded protein is CASSLGGNSNQPQHF. The chain combines TRBV12-3 or TRBV12-4 with TRBJ1-5; D remains unclear. There are 15 residues in the CDR3. V lost 1 base, J lost 0 bases, and 7 bases lay in between.

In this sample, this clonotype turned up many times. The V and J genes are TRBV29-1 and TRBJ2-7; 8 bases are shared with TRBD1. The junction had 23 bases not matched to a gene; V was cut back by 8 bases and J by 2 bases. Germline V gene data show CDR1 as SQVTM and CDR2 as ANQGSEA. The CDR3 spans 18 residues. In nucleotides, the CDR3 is TGCAGCATATCAATAAGCGTTGCCGCGACAGGGGTCCCCTACGAGCAGTACTTC. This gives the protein CSISISVAATGVPYEQYF.

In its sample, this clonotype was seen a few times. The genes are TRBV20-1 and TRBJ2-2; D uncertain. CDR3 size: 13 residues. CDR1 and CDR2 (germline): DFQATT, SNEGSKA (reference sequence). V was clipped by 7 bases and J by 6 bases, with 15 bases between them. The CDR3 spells CSVFRASSGELFF. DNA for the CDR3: TGCAGTGTGTTCCGGGCTTCATCCGGGGAGCTGTTTTTT.

The CDR3 loop reads CASSLNSGANTGELFF. The CDR3 nucleotides are TGTGCCAGCAGTTTGAATAGCGGAGCAAACACCGGGGAGCTGTTTTTT. The V call is TRBV28, the J call TRBJ2-2; TRBD2 is a possible D gene (6 bases). Germline assignment: CDR1 MDHEN and CDR2 SYDVKM. Trimming shortened V by 3 bases and J by 2 bases, and 13 bases separated the two germline ends. The CDR3 is 16 residues long. Combining the CDR3 with reference TRBV28 and TRBJ2-2 gives the whole variable domain DVKVTQSSRYLVKRTGEKVFLECVQDMDHENMFWYRQDPGLGLRLIYFSYDVKMKEKGDIPEGYSVSREKKERFSLILESASTNQTSMYLCASSLNSGANTGELFFGEGSRLTVL.

CDR3 in DNA: TGTGCCAGCGGGACTAGCCCTACTTCCTACGAGCAGTACTTC. This gives the protein CASGTSPTSYEQYF. The V gene is TRBV5-6, the J gene TRBJ2-7; 9 bases map to TRBD2. V trimming: 7 bases; J trimming: 1 base; junction bases outside the gene matches: 6. This CDR3 has 14 amino acids. Germline V gene lookup returns CDR1 SGHDT and CDR2 YYEEEE. Drawing the rest from reference TRBV5-6 and TRBJ2-7, the complete variable domain is DAGVTQSPTHLIKTRGQQVTLRCSPKSGHDTVSWYQQALGQGPQFIFQYYEEEERQRGNFPDRFSGHQFPNYSSELNVNALLLGDSALYLCASGTSPTSYEQYFGPGTRLTVT.

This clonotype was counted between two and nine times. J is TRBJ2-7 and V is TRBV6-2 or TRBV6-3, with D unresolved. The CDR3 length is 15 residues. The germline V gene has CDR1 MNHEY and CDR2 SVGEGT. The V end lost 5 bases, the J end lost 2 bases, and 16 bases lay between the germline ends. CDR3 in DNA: TGTGCCAGCAGTATCGGCCCGGGCCACCCCTACGAGCAGTACTTC. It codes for CASSIGPGHPYEQYF.

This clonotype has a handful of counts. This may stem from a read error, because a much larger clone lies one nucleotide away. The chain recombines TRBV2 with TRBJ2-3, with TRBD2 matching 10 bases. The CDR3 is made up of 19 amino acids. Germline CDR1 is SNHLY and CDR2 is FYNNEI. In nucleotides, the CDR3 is TGTGCCTGCAGTTTTTTTCCTAGCGGGAGACGGGATCGCACAGATACGCAGTATTTT. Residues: CACSFFPSGRRDRTDTQYF.

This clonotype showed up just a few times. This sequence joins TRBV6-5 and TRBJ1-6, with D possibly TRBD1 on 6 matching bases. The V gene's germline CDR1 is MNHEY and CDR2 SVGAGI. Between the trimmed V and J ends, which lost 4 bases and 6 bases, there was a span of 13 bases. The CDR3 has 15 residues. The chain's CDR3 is CASSLLDSGNSPLHF. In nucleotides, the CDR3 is TGTGCCAGCAGTTTATTGGACAGTGGTAATTCACCCCTCCACTTT.

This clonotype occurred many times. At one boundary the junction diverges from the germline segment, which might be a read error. CDR3 coding DNA: TGTGCCAGCAGTTTAGGGGCGAACACCGGGGAGCTGTTTTTT. Its translation is CASSLGANTGELFF. J is TRBJ2-2 and V is TRBV5-1, with D perhaps matching TRBD1 (5 bases). This CDR3 contains 14 residues. Per the germline V gene, CDR1 is SGHRS and CDR2 is YFSETQ.

The CDR3 reads CASSQMTSGSTTYEQYF. The CDR3 bases are TGTGCCAGCAGCCAAATGACTAGCGGGTCTACTACCTACGAGCAGTACTTC. V usage is TRBV5-5 and J usage is TRBJ2-7; 10 bases line up with TRBD2. Trimming took 4 bases from V and 2 from J; bases not matched to a gene: 12. CDR3 size: 17 residues. The germline CDR1 and CDR2 sequences are SGHKS and YYEKEE (reference sequence).

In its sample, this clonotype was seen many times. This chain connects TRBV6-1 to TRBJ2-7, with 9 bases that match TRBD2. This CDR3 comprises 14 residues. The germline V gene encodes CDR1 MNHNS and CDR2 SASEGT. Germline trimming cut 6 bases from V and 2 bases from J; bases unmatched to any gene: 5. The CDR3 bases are TGTGCCAGCAGCGAGACTAGCGGAACCTACGAGCAGTACTTC. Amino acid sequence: CASSETSGTYEQYF.

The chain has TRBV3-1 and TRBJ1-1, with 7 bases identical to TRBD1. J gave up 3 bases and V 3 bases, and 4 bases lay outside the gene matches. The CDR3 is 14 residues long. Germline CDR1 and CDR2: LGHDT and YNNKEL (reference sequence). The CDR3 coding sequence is TGTGCCAGCAGCCACAGACAGGGACACACTGAAGCTTTCTTT. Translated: CASSHRQGHTEAFF.

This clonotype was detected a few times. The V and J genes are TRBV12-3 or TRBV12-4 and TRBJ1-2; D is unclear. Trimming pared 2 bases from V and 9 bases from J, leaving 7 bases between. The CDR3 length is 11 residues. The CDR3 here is CASSLQWSYTF. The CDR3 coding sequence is TGTGCCAGCAGTTTACAATGGAGCTACACCTTC.

CDR3 DNA sequence: TGTGCCAGCAGGCTCGTTTATCGGGCGGGGTATGAGACCCAGTACTTC. It is translated as CASRLVYRAGYETQYF. The chain couples TRBV11-2 to TRBJ2-5, with D tentatively TRBD2 (6 bases). Germline V lookup: CDR1 SGHAT, CDR2 FQNNGV. This CDR3 region has 16 residues. The germline V and J ends were trimmed by 6 bases and 5 bases, with 22 bases remaining between them.

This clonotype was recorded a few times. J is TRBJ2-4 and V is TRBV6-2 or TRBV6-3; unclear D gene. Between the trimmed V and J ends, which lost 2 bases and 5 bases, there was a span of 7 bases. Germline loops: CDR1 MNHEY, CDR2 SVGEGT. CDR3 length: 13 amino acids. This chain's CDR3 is CASSYRIENIQYF. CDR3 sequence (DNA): TGTGCCAGCAGTTACCGAATAGAAAACATTCAGTACTTC.

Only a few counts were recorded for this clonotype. The CDR3 protein is CASSLAGRSTGELFF. The CDR3 coding sequence is TGCGCCAGCAGCTTGGCAGGGAGGAGCACCGGGGAGCTGTTTTTT. The chain uses TRBV5-1 and TRBJ2-2; tentative D call: TRBD2 (6 bases). The CDR3 extends over 15 amino acids. Germline CDR1 is SGHRS and CDR2 is YFSETQ. V was trimmed by 0 bases and J by 4 bases, leaving 10 bases between them. Looking up the rest from reference TRBV5-1 and TRBJ2-2 gives the full variable domain: KAGVTQTPRYLIKTRGQQVTLSCSPISGHRSVSWYQQTPGQGLQFLFEYFSETQRNKGNFPGRFSGRQFSNSRSEMNVSTLELGDSALYLCASSLAGRSTGELFFGEGSRLTVL.

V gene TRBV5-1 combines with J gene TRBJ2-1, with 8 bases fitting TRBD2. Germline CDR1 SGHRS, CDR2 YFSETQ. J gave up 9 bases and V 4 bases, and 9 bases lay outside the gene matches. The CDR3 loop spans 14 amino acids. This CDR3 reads CASSPVSGGGEQFF. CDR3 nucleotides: TGCGCCAGCAGCCCAGTCAGCGGGGGTGGTGAGCAGTTCTTC.

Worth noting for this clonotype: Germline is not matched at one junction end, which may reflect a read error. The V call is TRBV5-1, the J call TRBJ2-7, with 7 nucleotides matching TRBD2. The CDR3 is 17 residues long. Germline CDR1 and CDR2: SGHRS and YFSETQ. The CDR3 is CASSPARWEGRLEQLTF. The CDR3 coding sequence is TGCGCCAGCAGCCCCGCCCGCTGGGAGGGACGATTGGAGCAACTCACTTTC.

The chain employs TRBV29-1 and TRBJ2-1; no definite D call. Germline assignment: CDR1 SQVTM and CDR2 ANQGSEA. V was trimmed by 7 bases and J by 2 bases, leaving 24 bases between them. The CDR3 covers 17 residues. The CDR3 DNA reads TGCAGCGCCCTAGTTTGGAAGCCCGAACGAACCTACAATGAGCAGTTCTTC. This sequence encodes CSALVWKPERTYNEQFF.

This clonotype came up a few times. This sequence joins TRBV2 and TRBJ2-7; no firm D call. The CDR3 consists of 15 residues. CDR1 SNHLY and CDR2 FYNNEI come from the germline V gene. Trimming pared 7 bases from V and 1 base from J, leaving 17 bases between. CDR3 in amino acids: CASILSPQVSYEQYF. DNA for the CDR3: TGTGCCAGCATTTTGTCTCCTCAAGTATCCTACGAGCAGTACTTC.

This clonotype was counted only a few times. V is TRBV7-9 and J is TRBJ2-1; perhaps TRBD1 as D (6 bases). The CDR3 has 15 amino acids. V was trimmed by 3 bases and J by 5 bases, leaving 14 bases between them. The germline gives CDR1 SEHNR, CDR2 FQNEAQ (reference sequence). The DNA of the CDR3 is TGTGCCAGCAGCTTCCCCCCCGGGACAAACAATGAGCAGTTCTTC. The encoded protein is CASSFPPGTNNEQFF.

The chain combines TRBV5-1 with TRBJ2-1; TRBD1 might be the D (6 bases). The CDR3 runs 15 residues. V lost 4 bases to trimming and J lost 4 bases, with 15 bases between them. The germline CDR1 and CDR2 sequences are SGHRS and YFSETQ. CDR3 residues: CASSRDGQRYNEQFF. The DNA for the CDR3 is TGCGCCAGCAGCAGGGACGGACAGAGATACAATGAGCAGTTCTTC.

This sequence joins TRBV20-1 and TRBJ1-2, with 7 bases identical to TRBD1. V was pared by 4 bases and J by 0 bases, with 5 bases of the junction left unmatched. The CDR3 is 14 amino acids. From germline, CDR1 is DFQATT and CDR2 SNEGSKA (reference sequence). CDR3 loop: CSANRDSANYGYTF. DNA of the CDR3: TGCAGTGCTAACCGGGACAGCGCTAACTATGGCTACACCTTC.

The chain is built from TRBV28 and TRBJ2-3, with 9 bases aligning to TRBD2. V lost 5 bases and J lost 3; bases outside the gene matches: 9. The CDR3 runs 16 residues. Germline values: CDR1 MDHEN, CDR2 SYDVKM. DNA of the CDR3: TGTGCCAGCAGTACGCTTAGCGGGAGTGGAACAGATACGCAGTATTTT. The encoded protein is CASSTLSGSGTDTQYF.